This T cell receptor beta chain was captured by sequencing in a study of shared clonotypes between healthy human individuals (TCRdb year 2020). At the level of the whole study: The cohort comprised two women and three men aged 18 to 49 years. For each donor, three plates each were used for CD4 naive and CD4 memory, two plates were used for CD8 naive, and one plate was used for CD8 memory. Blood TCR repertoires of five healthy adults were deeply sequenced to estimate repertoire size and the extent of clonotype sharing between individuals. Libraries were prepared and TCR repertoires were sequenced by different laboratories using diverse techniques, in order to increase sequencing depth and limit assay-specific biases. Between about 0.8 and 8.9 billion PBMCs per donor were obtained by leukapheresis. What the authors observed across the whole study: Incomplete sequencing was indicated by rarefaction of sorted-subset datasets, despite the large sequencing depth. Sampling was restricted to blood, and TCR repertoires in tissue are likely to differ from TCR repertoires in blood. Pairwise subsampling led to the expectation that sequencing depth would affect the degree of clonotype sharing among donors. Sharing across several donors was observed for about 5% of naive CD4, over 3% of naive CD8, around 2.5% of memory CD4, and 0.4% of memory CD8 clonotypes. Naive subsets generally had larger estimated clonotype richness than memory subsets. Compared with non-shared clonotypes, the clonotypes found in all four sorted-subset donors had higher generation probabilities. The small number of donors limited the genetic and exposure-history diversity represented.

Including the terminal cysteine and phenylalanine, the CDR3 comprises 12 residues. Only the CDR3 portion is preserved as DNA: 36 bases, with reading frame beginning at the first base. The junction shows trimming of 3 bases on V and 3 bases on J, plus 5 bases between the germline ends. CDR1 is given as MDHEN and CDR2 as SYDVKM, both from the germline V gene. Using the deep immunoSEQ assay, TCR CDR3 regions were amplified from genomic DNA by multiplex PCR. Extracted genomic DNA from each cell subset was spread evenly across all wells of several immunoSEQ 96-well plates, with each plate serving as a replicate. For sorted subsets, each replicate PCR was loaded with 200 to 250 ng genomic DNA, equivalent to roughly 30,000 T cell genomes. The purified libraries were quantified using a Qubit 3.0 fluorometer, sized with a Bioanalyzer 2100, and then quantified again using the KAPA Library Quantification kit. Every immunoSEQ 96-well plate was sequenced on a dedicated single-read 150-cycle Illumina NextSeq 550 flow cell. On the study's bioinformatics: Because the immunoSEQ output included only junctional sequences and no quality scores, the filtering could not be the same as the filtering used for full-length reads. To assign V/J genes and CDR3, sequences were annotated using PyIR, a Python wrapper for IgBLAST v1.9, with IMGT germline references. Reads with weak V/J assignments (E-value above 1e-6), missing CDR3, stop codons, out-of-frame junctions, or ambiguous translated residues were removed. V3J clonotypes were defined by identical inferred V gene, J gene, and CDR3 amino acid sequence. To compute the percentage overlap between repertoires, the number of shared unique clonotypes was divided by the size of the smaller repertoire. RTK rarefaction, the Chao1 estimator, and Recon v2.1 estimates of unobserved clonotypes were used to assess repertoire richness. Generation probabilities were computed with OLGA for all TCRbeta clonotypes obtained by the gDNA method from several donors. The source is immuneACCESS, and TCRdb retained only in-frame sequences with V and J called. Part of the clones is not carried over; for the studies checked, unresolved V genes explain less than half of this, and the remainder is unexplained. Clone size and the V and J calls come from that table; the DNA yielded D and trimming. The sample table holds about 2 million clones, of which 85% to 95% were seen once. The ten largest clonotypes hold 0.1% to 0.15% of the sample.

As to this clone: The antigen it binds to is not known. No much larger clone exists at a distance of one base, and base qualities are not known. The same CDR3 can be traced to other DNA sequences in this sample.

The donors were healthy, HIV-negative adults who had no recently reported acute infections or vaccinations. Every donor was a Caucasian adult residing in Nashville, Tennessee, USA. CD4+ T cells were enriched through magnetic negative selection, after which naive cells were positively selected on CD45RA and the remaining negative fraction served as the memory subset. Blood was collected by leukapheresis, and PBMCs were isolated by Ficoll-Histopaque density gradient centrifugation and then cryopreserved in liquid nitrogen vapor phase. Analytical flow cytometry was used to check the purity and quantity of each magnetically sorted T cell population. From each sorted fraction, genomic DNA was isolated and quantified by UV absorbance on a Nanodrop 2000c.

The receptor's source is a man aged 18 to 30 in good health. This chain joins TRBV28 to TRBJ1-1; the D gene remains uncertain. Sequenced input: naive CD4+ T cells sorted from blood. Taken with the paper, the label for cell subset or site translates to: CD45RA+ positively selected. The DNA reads TGTGCCAGCAGTTTGTTGGACACTGAAGCTTTCTTT. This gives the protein CASSLLDTEAFF.